This T cell receptor beta chain appears in the sequencing data of a study of blood T cell repertoires in COVID-19. Germline V lookup: CDR1 SGHRS, CDR2 YFSETQ. V lost 0 bases to trimming and J lost 4 bases, with 14 bases between them. This CDR3 is built from 15 residues. In the authors' methods: It was from reference gene primer amplification that nucleated cell counts were estimated. Some clones are missing from TCRdb's copy, which holds only in-frame ones; the method was immunoSEQ multiplex PCR. That table gives V, J and clone size, and the DNA gave D and trimming. The profile shows 300,000 to 500,000 clones, roughly 90% of them singletons.

The sequencing sample was made of PBMCs or T cells enriched from blood (not recorded which). This clonotype was obtained from a woman younger than 45 with acute COVID-19. V is TRBV5-1 and J is TRBJ2-7; maybe TRBD1 (6 bases). CDR3 residues: CASSLEAGVPYEQYF. DNA of the CDR3: TGCGCCAGCAGCTTGGAGGCAGGGGTTCCGTACGAGCAGTACTTC.